These 31 T cell receptor beta chains originate from one sample sequenced in a study of T cell repertoires in cytomegalovirus infection. TCRdb itself ran the reads through MiXCR, one entry per CDR3 protein. The sample includes about 360,000 distinct CDR3 sequences, roughly 20% of them seen just once. Sequencing was performed on PBMCs. The receptor source for this set is a human donor in good health (CMV status not recorded). Some clones in this sample may be carry-over from other donors' samples.

Many counts were recorded for this clonotype. V usage is TRBV5-1 and J usage is TRBJ2-1; D is possibly TRBD2 (6 bases). CDR1 and CDR2 (germline): SGHRS, YFSETQ. The germline V and J ends were trimmed by 4 bases and 7 bases, with 21 bases remaining between them. The length of the CDR3 is 16 residues. CDR3 DNA sequence: TGCGCCAGCAGCCTCCGATCTAGTGGAGGGAGGAATGAGCAGTTCTTC. This translates into CASSLRSSGGRNEQFF.

This clonotype was picked up many times. The chain combines TRBV20-1 with TRBJ2-5, with D possibly matching TRBD2 (5 bases). Germline CDR1 reads DFQATT; CDR2 reads SNEGSKA (reference sequence). The V gene lost 5 bases and the J gene lost 2 bases, with 15 bases spanning the gap. This CDR3 has 14 amino acids. In DNA, the CDR3 is TGCAGTGCTGGACCGGGATCGGGACAAGAGACCCAGTACTTC. Translation gives CSAGPGSGQETQYF.

Many counts were recorded for this clonotype. This chain connects TRBV6-1 to TRBJ1-1; possibly TRBD1 for D (6 bases). There are 13 residues in the CDR3. V was trimmed by 5 bases and J by 4 bases, leaving 11 bases between them. Germline V gives CDR1 MNHNS, CDR2 SASEGT. The CDR3 sequence is CASSRTGSTEAFF. The DNA of the CDR3 is TGTGCCAGCAGTCGCACAGGGAGCACTGAAGCTTTCTTT.

This chain joins TRBV20-1 and TRBJ1-2; weak D call: TRBD1 (5 bases). Trimming took 4 bases from V and 3 from J, leaving 15 bases between them. Germline CDR1 reads DFQATT; CDR2 reads SNEGSKA (reference sequence). The CDR3 has 14 residues. CDR3 sequence (DNA): TGCAGTGCTACTAGGGACGGAAGATACTATGGCTACACCTTC. Its protein product is CSATRDGRYYGYTF.

The V gene is TRBV11-3, the J gene TRBJ2-3, with a tentative D call TRBD2 (6 bases). Germline V gives CDR1 SGHNT, CDR2 YENEEA. Trimming cost V 2 bases and J 3 bases, with 12 bases left between them. The CDR3 is 15 residues long. In DNA form, the CDR3 reads TGTGCCAGCAGCTTATTTGGCGGGGCTACAGATACGCAGTATTTT. Residues: CASSLFGGATDTQYF.

V gene TRBV19 combines with J gene TRBJ1-1, with a weak D call TRBD1 (5 bases). The CDR3 length is 15 residues. Deletions cut 3 bases from V and 5 bases from J, with 16 bases between. Germline lookup yields CDR1 LNHDA and CDR2 SQIVND (reference sequence). The DNA of the CDR3 is TGTGCCAGTAGTATCCCGATTGCCAGGGTAACTGAAGCTTTCTTT. Protein sequence: CASSIPIARVTEAFF.

A few counts support this clonotype. CDR3 in DNA: TGTGCCAGCAGCCCGACGACTAGTGCGGGGGAGCAGTACTTC. Its translation: CASSPTTSAGEQYF. The genes are TRBV7-6 and TRBJ2-7; possibly TRBD2 for D (6 bases). The CDR3 loop spans 14 amino acids. V was pared by 5 bases and J by 7 bases, with 18 bases between. Germline values: CDR1 SGHVS, CDR2 FNYEAQ.

The rearrangement joins TRBV7-9 to TRBJ1-1; possible D gene TRBD1, 5 bases. V lost 7 bases to trimming and J lost 1 base, with 19 bases between them. The germline gives CDR1 SEHNR, CDR2 FQNEAQ (reference sequence). The CDR3 covers 16 residues. CDR3: CASTPPWGSQNTEAFF. CDR3 nucleotides: TGTGCCAGCACGCCACCCTGGGGGAGCCAGAACACTGAAGCTTTCTTT.

This clonotype showed up just a few times. This chain uses TRBV6-2 or TRBV6-3 with TRBJ2-7; possibly TRBD2 for D (6 bases). Germline V lookup: CDR1 MNHEY, CDR2 SVGEGT. Trimming pared 1 base from V and 2 bases from J, leaving 12 bases between. The CDR3 extends over 15 amino acids. CDR3 residues: CASSYLPGETYEQYF. In nucleotides, the CDR3 is TGTGCCAGCAGTTACTTACCGGGAGAGACCTACGAGCAGTACTTC.

The rearrangement joins TRBV12-3 or TRBV12-4 to TRBJ1-3; 10 bases align to TRBD1. This CDR3 is 14 amino acids long. V was pared by 2 bases and J by 8 bases, with 3 bases of the junction left unmatched. CDR3 protein: CASSLRDRGHTIYF. CDR3 DNA sequence: TGTGCCAGCAGTTTAAGGGACAGGGGCCACACCATATATTTT.

The chain uses TRBV20-1 and TRBJ2-1; D is undetermined. Trimming removed 4 bases from V and 7 bases from J, with 8 bases in between. CDR1 and CDR2 (germline): DFQATT, SNEGSKA (reference sequence). The CDR3 loop spans 11 amino acids. For the CDR3, the DNA is TGCAGTGCTACCTTGGGAAATGAGCAGTTCTTC. Translation: CSATLGNEQFF.

The V and J genes are TRBV7-6 and TRBJ1-6; D remains ambiguous. CDR3 length: 16 amino acids. V lost 5 bases, J lost 9 bases, and 20 bases lay in between. Germline V lookup: CDR1 SGHVS, CDR2 FNYEAQ. CDR3 in DNA: TGTGCCAGCAGCATTAGCGCTATAGGGCCAATTTCACCCCTCCACTTT. Its protein is CASSISAIGPISPLHF.

This clonotype was seen a few times. V gene TRBV3-1 combines with J gene TRBJ2-1; 10 nucleotides line up with TRBD2. Germline lookup yields CDR1 LGHDT and CDR2 YNNKEL (reference sequence). The CDR3 contains 15 residues. The J segment lost 9 bases and the V segment lost 6 bases, leaving 11 bases of the junction unmatched. Here the CDR3 reads CASSRTSGIPGEQFF. CDR3 sequence (DNA): TGTGCCAGCAGTCGGACTAGCGGCATACCTGGTGAGCAGTTCTTC.

V usage is TRBV20-1 and J usage is TRBJ1-4; D possibly corresponds to TRBD1 (6 bases). The CDR3 is 16 residues long. V was shortened by 1 base and J by 7 bases, with 19 bases between the two germline ends. The germline CDR1 and CDR2 sequences are DFQATT and SNEGSKA (reference sequence). In DNA form, the CDR3 reads TGCAGTGCTAGAGTAGCGGGGGCAGTTCGACGTGAAAAACTGTTTTTT. It encodes CSARVAGAVRREKLFF.

V and J are TRBV4-3 and TRBJ2-7; 11 bases align to TRBD2. Germline CDR1 and CDR2: LGHNA and YSLEER. CDR3 size: 18 residues. V lost 3 bases and J lost 2; bases outside the gene matches: 12. The CDR3 reads CASSQGFRTSGFAYEQYF. DNA for the CDR3: TGCGCCAGCAGCCAGGGGTTCAGGACTAGCGGGTTTGCCTACGAGCAGTACTTC.

This chain joins TRBV20-1 and TRBJ2-7; 8 bases agree with TRBD1. The CDR3 is 15 amino acids. Trimming took 0 bases from V and 7 from J; bases not matched to a gene: 11. The V gene's germline CDR1 is DFQATT and CDR2 SNEGSKA (reference sequence). The CDR3 DNA reads TGCAGTGCTAGAGACACCGGGACAGGAGAGGGGGAGCAGTACTTC. Its protein product is CSARDTGTGEGEQYF.

In this sample, this clonotype turned up many times. The chain is built from TRBV7-2 and TRBJ2-5; D gene uncertain. The ends were cut back, 7 bases at V and 1 base at J, with 13 bases in the middle. The CDR3 extends over 14 amino acids. Germline values: CDR1 SGHTA, CDR2 FQGNSA. This CDR3 is CASNVPGPQETQYF. DNA of the CDR3: TGTGCCAGCAACGTACCAGGACCCCAAGAGACCCAGTACTTC.

This clonotype appeared a few times. J is TRBJ2-1 and V is TRBV29-1; 10 bases are shared with TRBD2. The ends lost 6 bases at V and 15 bases at J; junction bases unmatched: 8. The germline V gene has CDR1 SQVTM and CDR2 ANQGSEA. The CDR3 spans 11 residues. CDR3 protein: CSVASGGPRFF. Written as DNA, the CDR3 is TGCAGCGTCGCTAGCGGGGGCCCTAGGTTCTTC.

This clonotype appeared a few times. V is TRBV6-8 and J is TRBJ2-2, with D unresolved. The V gene's germline CDR1 is MNHGY and CDR2 SAAAGT. Trimming took off 8 bases at V and 3 bases at J, with 1 base between the two ends. This CDR3 has 10 residues. The CDR3 DNA reads TGTGCCAGCTACACCGGGGAGCTGTTTTTT. Amino acids: CASYTGELFF.

Many counts were recorded for this clonotype. This chain connects TRBV7-2 to TRBJ2-3, with 8 nucleotides matching TRBD1. V dropped 3 bases and J dropped 4; count of bases not matched to a gene: 6. CDR3 length: 15 residues. Germline assignment: CDR1 SGHTA and CDR2 FQGNSA. The CDR3 coding sequence is TGTGCCAGCAGCTTCTGGACAGGGTTCTCAGATACGCAGTATTTT. It codes for CASSFWTGFSDTQYF.

Only a few counts were recorded for this clonotype. J is TRBJ2-3 and V is TRBV7-2; 8 nucleotides line up with TRBD2. The CDR3 has 13 amino acids. The J segment lost 4 bases and the V segment lost 6 bases, leaving 3 bases of the junction unmatched. Germline V gene sequence: CDR1 SGHTA, CDR2 FQGNSA. The DNA for the CDR3 is TGTGCCAGCAGGCGGGAGGTGGCAGATACGCAGTATTTT. Protein sequence: CASRREVADTQYF.

The chain links TRBV19 to TRBJ1-5; D unresolved. The CDR3 consists of 12 residues. V lost 5 bases and J 10 bases, leaving 12 bases between the germline ends. Germline CDR1 is LNHDA and CDR2 is SQIVND (reference sequence). The CDR3 loop reads CASSPETRPQHF. CDR3 in DNA: TGTGCCAGTAGTCCCGAGACGCGACCCCAGCATTTT.

The sample holds many counts of this clonotype. The chain is built from TRBV6-5 and TRBJ2-5; TRBD2 agrees at 7 bases. This CDR3 is 14 amino acids long. Unmatched junction bases numbered 6, after V lost 2 bases and J lost 6 bases. Germline V lookup: CDR1 MNHEY, CDR2 SVGAGI. The CDR3 DNA is TGTGCCAGCAGTTACGGGAGGGGATTGAAGACCCAGTACTTC. This codes for CASSYGRGLKTQYF.

This clonotype turned up a few times. The gene calls are TRBV10-2 and TRBJ2-5; D is uncertain. Trimming took off 8 bases at V and 1 base at J, with 14 bases between the two ends. The CDR3 has 14 amino acids. The germline V gene has CDR1 WSHSY and CDR2 SAAADI. The CDR3 coding sequence is TGCGCCAGCTCTATCTCGCAGGTCCAAGAGACCCAGTACTTC. It yields the protein CASSISQVQETQYF.

V usage is TRBV6-6 and J usage is TRBJ2-3; 9 positions agree with TRBD2. V lost 2 bases to trimming and J lost 1 base; unmatched junction nucleotides: 7. This CDR3 region has 17 residues. CDR1 is MNHNY and CDR2 is SVGAGI in the germline V gene (reference sequence). For the CDR3, the DNA is TGTGCCAGCAGTTACGGGTCGCCTAGCGGGGGCACAGATACGCAGTATTTT. Residues: CASSYGSPSGGTDTQYF.

The V gene is TRBV11-3, the J gene TRBJ1-1; 8 bases align to TRBD1. Per the germline V gene, CDR1 is SGHNT and CDR2 is YENEEA. After removal of 4 bases from V and 9 bases from J, the junction contained 7 bases not matched to a gene. The CDR3 has 13 amino acids. CDR3 bases: TGTGCCAGCAGCTCCCCGTGGACAGGGAAAGCTTTCTTT. Residues: CASSSPWTGKAFF.

This clonotype has a count of ten or more. V gene TRBV7-2 combines with J gene TRBJ2-5, with D possibly being TRBD1 (6 bases). Between the trimmed V and J ends, which lost 0 bases and 2 bases, there was a span of 10 bases. From germline, CDR1 is SGHTA and CDR2 FQGNSA. This CDR3 comprises 15 residues. The CDR3 is CASSLAGTIQETQYF. The DNA for the CDR3 is TGTGCCAGCAGCTTAGCAGGGACAATTCAAGAGACCCAGTACTTC.

The V gene is TRBV10-3, the J gene TRBJ2-7; D might be TRBD2 (5 bases). CDR3 length: 14 amino acids. Per germline, CDR1 ENHRY and CDR2 SYGVKD. V lost 7 bases, J lost 3 bases, and 16 bases lay in between. CDR3 amino acids: CAITDGGPVYEQYF. The DNA of the CDR3 is TGTGCCATCACCGACGGAGGTCCCGTCTACGAGCAGTACTTC.

The J gene is TRBJ2-1, the V gene TRBV4-3; no reliable D call. The V end lost 0 bases, the J end lost 5 bases, and 14 bases lay between the germline ends. The CDR3 contains 16 residues. Germline CDR1 is LGHNA and CDR2 is YSLEER. The CDR3 loop reads CASSQESSGMNNEQFF. The CDR3 DNA follows: TGCGCCAGCAGCCAAGAGTCCTCTGGAATGAACAATGAGCAGTTCTTC.

This clonotype was recorded many times. V gene TRBV12-3 or TRBV12-4 combines with J gene TRBJ2-7; D unclear. V lost 1 base to trimming and J lost 3 bases, with 7 bases between them. The CDR3 covers 13 residues. CDR3 protein: CASSLGPLYEQYF. In DNA, the CDR3 is TGTGCCAGCAGTTTAGGGCCTCTCTACGAGCAGTACTTC.

This clonotype came up many times. CDR3 amino acids: CASSLYSRLYNEQFF. DNA for the CDR3: TGTGCCAGCAGCTTATACAGTCGGCTATACAATGAGCAGTTCTTC. The chain has TRBV7-2 and TRBJ2-1; D not certain. Germline assignment: CDR1 SGHTA and CDR2 FQGNSA. The V and J ends lost 2 bases and 4 bases respectively, with 12 bases between them. The CDR3 loop spans 15 amino acids.